Here is one TCR beta chain with its context. The germline V gene has CDR1 SGHRS and CDR2 YFSETQ. The CDR3 consists of 13 residues. Between the trimmed V and J ends, which lost 6 bases and 0 bases, there was a span of 10 bases. The sorted Tregs were CD4+CD25+CD127-/low cells. TCRdb itself ran the 5' RACE reads through MiXCR, one entry per CDR3 protein. The sample consists of some 40,000 distinct CDR3 sequences, about a fifth of them appearing once. The TCR was taken from a female donor with breast cancer. Sample: Tregs sorted from a lymph node. This sequence joins TRBV5-1 and TRBJ2-7; D ambiguous. This CDR3 reads CASKGGNSYEQYF. The CDR3, as DNA: TGCGCCAGCAAAGGCGGAAACTCCTACGAGCAGTACTTC.